The clone carrying this T cell receptor beta chain was counted a few times. Its specificity is not known. These data come from a study of immune heterogeneity within non-small cell lung tumors. About the study: Of the tumors, 4 were squamous cell, about ten non-squamous, and 1 not otherwise specified. Study findings and constraints: High-frequency T-cell receptor beta clonotypes were largely distinct between individual patients. Site-unique high-frequency clones occurred alongside identical dominant CDR3 beta clonotypes that recurred across tumor sites within a patient.

The CDR3 extends over 14 amino acids. Germline CDR1 and CDR2: MDHEN and SYDVKM. Trimming stripped 5 bases from V and 2 bases from J, with 12 bases between. TCR beta CDR3 regions came from multiplex PCR with 32 forward V and 13 reverse J primers. TCRdb passed the multiplex PCR reads through MiXCR, listing each CDR3 protein once. The sample consists of roughly 9,900 distinct CDR3 sequences, 25% to 35% of them appearing once. Bulk tumor genomic DNA, 500 to 600 ng per sample, was used as template. During surgery, each primary tumor gave multiple biopsies spaced as far apart as possible. Undergoing curative surgery were patients whose non-small cell lung cancer was untreated and newly diagnosed.

Material: lung tumor tissue. The V and J genes are TRBV28 and TRBJ2-5; D might be TRBD2 (5 bases). This receptor was taken from a woman in her fifties or sixties with non-small cell lung cancer. As DNA, the CDR3 is TGTGCCAGCAGTCTACCGACTACACAAGAGACCCAGTACTTC. It specifies CASSLPTTQETQYF.